The rows below give T cell receptor beta chains drawn from one sample of a study of spatial heterogeneity in lung cancer. From the 5' RACE reads, TCRdb called clonotypes with MiXCR, one entry per CDR3 protein. The repertoire holds about 36,000 distinct CDR3 sequences, with under 9% as singletons. This material consisted of PBMCs, taken at follow-up. Every receptor here comes from a male donor with early-stage non-small cell lung cancer. Both conserved end residues are trimmed from each CDR3. The listing skips clone size in some rows; elsewhere it reads once, few, many or a size class.

j_gene | abundance | v_gene | CDR3aa
TRBJ1-2 | many | TRBV29-1 | SVEGVRGPTNYGYT
TRBJ2-6 | many | TRBV7-6 | ASSGGRTGAFSGANVLT
TRBJ1-5 | many | TRBV2 | ASSEAPDARGNQPQH
TRBJ1-2 | many | TRBV5-1 | ASSESGAQAGYT
TRBJ1-2 | many | TRBV5-1 | ASSLAQGPSYGYT
TRBJ2-2 | many | TRBV19 | ASSLRVSTGELF
TRBJ2-1 | many | TRBV6-5 | ASSYSGQGYNEQF
TRBJ1-2 | many | TRBV6-5 | ASRPSGGHYGYT
TRBJ2-7 | many | TRBV6-1 | ASRDSGGAREQY
TRBJ1-3 | many | TRBV6-5 | ASSYTTPSAGNTIY
TRBJ2-5 | many | TRBV12-3/TRBV12-4 | ASTPGGSGEQETQY
TRBJ1-5 | many | TRBV7-8 | ASSLVGTGSNQPQH
TRBJ2-5 | many | TRBV5-1 | ASSQGQSQETQY
TRBJ2-7 | few | TRBV11-2 | ASGTGQSYEQY
TRBJ1-6 | many | TRBV30 | AWSVQGQGAGPSSPLH
TRBJ2-5 | many | TRBV18 | ASSPQQETQY
TRBJ2-7 | many | TRBV11-2 | ASSLNLGYEQY
TRBJ1-3 | many | TRBV13 | ASSVQGVLPGNTIY
TRBJ2-7 | many | TRBV13 | ASSSTTSGQVYYEQY
TRBJ1-1 | - | TRBV29-1 | SVETGLNTEAF
TRBJ2-1 | many | TRBV28 | ASSFSGGSYNEQF
TRBJ1-2 | few | TRBV28 | ASSSGYYGYT
TRBJ2-7 | many | TRBV21-1 | ASSKVGGPPKEQY
TRBJ2-5 | - | TRBV5-1 | ASSYGQGGTQY